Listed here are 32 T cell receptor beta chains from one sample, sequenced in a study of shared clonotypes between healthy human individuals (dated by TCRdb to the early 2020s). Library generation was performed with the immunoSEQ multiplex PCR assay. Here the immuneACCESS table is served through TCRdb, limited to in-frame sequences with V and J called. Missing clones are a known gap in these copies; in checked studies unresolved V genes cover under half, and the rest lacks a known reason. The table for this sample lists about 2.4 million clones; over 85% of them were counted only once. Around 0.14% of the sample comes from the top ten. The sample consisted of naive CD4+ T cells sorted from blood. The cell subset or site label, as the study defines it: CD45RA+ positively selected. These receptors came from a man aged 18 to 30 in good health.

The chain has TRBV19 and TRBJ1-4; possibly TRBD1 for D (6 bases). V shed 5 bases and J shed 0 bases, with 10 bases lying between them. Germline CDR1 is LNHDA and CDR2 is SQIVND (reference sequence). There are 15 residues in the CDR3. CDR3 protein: CASSANRATNEKLFF. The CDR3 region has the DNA TGTGCCAGTAGTGCAAACAGGGCAACTAATGAAAAACTGTTTTTT.

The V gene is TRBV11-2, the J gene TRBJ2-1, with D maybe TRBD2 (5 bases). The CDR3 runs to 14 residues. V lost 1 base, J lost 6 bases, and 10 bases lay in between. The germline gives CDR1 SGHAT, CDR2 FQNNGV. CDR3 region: CASSLATTRNEQFF. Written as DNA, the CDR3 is TGTGCCAGCAGCTTAGCGACTACCCGCAATGAGCAGTTCTTC.

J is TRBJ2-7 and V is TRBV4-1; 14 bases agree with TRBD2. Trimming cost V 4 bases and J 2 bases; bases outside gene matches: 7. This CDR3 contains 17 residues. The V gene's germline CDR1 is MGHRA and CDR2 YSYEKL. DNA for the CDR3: TGCGCCAGCAGCCGGGGACTAGCGGGAGTAGTTGCCTACGAGCAGTACTTC. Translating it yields CASSRGLAGVVAYEQYF.

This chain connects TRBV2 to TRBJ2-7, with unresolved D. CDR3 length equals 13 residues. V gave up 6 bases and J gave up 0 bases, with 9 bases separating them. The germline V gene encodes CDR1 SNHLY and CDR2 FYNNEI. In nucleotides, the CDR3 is TGTGCCAGCAGCCCCCCCGGCTCCTACGAGCAGTACTTC. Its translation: CASSPPGSYEQYF.

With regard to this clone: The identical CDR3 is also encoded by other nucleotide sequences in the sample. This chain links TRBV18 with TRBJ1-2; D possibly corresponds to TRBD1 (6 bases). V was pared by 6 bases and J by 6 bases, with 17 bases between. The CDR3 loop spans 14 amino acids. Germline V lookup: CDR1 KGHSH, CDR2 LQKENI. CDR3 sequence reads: CASSPGEQGDGYTF. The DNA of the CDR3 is TGTGCCAGCTCCCCTGGAGAACAGGGAGATGGCTACACCTTC.

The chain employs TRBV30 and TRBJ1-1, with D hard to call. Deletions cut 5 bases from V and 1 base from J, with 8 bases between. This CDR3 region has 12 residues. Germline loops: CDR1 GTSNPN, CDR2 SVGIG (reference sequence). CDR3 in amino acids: CAWGLTNTEAFF. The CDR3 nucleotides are TGTGCCTGGGGTCTTACGAACACTGAAGCTTTCTTT.

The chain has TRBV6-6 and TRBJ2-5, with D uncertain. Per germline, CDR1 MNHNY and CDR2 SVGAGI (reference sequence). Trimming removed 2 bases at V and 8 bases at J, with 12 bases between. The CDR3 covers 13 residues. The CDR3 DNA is TGTGCCAGCAGTTACCCTGAGTCCCAAACCCAGTACTTC. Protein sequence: CASSYPESQTQYF.

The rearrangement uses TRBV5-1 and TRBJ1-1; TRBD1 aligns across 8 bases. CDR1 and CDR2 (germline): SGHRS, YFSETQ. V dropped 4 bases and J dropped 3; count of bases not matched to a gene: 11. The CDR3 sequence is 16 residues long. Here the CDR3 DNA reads TGCGCCAGCAGCCAAACGGGACAGGAAAGGTACACTGAAGCTTTCTTT. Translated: CASSQTGQERYTEAFF.

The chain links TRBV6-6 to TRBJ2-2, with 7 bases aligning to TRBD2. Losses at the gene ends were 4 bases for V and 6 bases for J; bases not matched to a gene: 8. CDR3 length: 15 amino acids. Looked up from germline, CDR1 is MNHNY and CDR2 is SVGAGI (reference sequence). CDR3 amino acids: CASSWERRESGELFF. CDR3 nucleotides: TGTGCCAGCAGTTGGGAACGGCGGGAGTCCGGGGAGCTGTTTTTT.

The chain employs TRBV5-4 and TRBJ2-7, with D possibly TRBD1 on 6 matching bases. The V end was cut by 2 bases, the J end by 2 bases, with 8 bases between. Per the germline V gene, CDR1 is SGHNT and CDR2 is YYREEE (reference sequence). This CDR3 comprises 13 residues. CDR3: CASSLRTAYEQYF. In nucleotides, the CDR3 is TGTGCCAGCAGCTTACGGACAGCCTACGAGCAGTACTTC.

The CDR3 loop is CASSTRTGVEQYF. The DNA for the CDR3 is TGTGCCAGCAGTACCAGGACAGGGGTTGAGCAGTACTTC. This chain uses TRBV6-5 with TRBJ2-7, with TRBD1 matching 9 bases. The CDR3 is made up of 13 amino acids. Per the germline V gene, CDR1 is MNHEY and CDR2 is SVGAGI. The J segment lost 7 bases and the V segment lost 5 bases, leaving 6 bases of the junction unmatched.

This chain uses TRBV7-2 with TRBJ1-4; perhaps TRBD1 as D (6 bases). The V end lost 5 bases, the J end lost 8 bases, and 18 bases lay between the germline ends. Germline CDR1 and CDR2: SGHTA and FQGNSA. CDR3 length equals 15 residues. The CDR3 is CASSGHGTRAEKLFF. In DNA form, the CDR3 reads TGTGCCAGCAGCGGGCATGGGACAAGGGCGGAAAAACTGTTTTTT.

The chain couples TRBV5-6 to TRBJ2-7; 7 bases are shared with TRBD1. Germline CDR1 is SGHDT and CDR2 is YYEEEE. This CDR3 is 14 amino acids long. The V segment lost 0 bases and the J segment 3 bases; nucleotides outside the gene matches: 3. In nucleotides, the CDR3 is TGTGCCAGCAGCTTGGGACAGGGACACTACGAGCAGTACTTC. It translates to CASSLGQGHYEQYF. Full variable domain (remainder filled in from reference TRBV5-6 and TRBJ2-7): DAGVTQSPTHLIKTRGQQVTLRCSPKSGHDTVSWYQQALGQGPQFIFQYYEEEERQRGNFPDRFSGHQFPNYSSELNVNALLLGDSALYLCASSLGQGHYEQYFGPGTRLTVT.

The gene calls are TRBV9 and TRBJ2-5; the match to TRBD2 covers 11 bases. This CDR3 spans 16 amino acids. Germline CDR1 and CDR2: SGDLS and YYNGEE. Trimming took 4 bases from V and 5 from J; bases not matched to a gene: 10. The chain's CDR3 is CASSPSSGGPFETQYF. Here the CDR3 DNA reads TGTGCCAGCAGCCCGTCTAGCGGGGGGCCGTTCGAGACCCAGTACTTC.

The CDR3 spells CASSLSGGPETQYF. In nucleotides, the CDR3 is TGTGCCAGCAGTTTATCCGGAGGGCCGGAGACCCAGTACTTC. The chain uses TRBV28 and TRBJ2-5, with a possible D match to TRBD2 (6 bases). The CDR3 has 14 amino acids. Germline CDR1 is MDHEN and CDR2 is SYDVKM. V lost 1 base, J lost 5 bases, and 11 bases lay in between.

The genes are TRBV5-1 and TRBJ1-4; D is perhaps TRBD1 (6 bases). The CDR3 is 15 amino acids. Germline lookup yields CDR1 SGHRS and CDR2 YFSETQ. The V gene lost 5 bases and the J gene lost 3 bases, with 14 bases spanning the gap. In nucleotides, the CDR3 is TGCGCCAGCAGAGGGATACAGGGCCCTAATGAAAAACTGTTTTTT. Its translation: CASRGIQGPNEKLFF. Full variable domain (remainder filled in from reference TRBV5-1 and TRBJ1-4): KAGVTQTPRYLIKTRGQQVTLSCSPISGHRSVSWYQQTPGQGLQFLFEYFSETQRNKGNFPGRFSGRQFSNSRSEMNVSTLELGDSALYLCASRGIQGPNEKLFFGSGTQLSVL.

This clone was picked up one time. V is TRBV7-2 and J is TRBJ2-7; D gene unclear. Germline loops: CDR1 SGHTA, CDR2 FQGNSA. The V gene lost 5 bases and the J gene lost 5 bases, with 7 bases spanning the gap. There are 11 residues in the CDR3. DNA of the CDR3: TGTGCCAGCAGCGTCAACCACGAGCAGTACTTC. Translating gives CASSVNHEQYF.

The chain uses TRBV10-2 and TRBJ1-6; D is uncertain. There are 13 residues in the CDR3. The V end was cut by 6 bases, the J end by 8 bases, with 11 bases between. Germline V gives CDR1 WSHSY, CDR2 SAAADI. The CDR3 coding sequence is TGCGCCAGCAGGGTTTTTGGAGATTCACCCCTCCACTTT. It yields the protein CASRVFGDSPLHF.

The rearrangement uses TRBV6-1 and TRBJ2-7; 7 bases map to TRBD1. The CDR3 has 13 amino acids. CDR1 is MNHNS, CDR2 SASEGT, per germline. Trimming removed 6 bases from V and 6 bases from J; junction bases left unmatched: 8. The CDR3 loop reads CASRYTGAGEQYF. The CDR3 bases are TGTGCCAGCAGATACACAGGGGCGGGCGAGCAGTACTTC.

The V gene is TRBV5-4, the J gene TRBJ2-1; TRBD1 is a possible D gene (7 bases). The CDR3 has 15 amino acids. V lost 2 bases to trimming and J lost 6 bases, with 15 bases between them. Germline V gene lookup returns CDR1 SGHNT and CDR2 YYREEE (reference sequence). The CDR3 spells CASSLGQGGFNEQFF. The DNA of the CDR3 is TGTGCCAGCAGCTTAGGGCAGGGGGGATTCAATGAGCAGTTCTTC.

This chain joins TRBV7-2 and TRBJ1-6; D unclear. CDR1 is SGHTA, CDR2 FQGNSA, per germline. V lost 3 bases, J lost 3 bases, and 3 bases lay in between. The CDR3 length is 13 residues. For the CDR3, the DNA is TGTGCCAGCAGCTTCGTCTATAATTCACCCCTCCACTTT. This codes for CASSFVYNSPLHF.

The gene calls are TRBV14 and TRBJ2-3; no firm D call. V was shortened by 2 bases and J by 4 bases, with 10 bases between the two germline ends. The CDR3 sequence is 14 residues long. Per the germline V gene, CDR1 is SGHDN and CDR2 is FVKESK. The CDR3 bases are TGTGCCAGCAGCCAATCCACTTACTCAGATACGCAGTATTTT. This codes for CASSQSTYSDTQYF. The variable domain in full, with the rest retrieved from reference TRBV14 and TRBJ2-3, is EAGVTQFPSHSVIEKGQTVTLRCDPISGHDNLYWYRRVMGKEIKFLLHFVKESKQDESGMPNNRFLAERTGGTYSTLKVQPAELEDSGVYFCASSQSTYSDTQYFGPGTRLTVL.

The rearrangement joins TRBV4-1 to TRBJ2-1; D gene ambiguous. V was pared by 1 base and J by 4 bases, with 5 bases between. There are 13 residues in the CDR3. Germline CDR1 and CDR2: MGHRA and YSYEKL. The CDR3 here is CASSQAQYNEQFF. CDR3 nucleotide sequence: TGCGCCAGCAGCCAAGCCCAATACAATGAGCAGTTCTTC.

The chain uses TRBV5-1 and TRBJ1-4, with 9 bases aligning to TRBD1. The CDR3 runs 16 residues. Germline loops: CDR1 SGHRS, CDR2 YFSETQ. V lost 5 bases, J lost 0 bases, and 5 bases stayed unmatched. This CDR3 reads CASRQGQGATNEKLFF. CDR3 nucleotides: TGCGCCAGCAGGCAGGGACAGGGTGCAACTAATGAAAAACTGTTTTTT.

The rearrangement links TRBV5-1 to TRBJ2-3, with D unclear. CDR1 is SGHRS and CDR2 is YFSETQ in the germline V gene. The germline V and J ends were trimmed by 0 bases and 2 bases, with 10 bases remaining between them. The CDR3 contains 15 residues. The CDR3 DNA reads TGCGCCAGCAGCTTGGCAAGGCCTATCACAGATACGCAGTATTTT. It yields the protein CASSLARPITDTQYF.

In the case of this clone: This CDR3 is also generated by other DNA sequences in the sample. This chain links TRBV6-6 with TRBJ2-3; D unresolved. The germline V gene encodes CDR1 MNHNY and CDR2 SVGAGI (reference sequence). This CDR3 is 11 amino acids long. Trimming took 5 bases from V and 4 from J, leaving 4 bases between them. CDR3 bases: TGTGCCAGCAGTCGTGCAGATACGCAGTATTTT. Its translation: CASSRADTQYF.

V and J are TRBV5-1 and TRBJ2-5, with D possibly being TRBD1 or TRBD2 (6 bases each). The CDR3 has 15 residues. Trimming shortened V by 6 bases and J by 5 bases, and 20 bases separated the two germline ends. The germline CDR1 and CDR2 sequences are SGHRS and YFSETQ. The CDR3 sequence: CASTSGGARRETQYF. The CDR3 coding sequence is TGCGCCAGCACGTCCGGGGGCGCGAGAAGGGAGACCCAGTACTTC.

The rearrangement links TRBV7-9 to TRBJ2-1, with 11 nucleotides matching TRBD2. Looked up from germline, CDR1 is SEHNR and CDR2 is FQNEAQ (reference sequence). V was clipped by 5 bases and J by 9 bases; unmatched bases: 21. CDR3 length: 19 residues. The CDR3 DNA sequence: TGTGCCAGCAGCACCGGCGGGGGACCAGTTGGGACTAGCGGCTCTGAGCAGTTCTTC. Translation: CASSTGGGPVGTSGSEQFF.

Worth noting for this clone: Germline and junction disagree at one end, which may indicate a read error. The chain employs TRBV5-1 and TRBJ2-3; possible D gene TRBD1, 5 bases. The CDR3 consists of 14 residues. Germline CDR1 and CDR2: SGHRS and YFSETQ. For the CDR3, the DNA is TGCGCCAGCAGCTTGGCAGGACGACAGTTTTCCCCCCTTTTT. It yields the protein CASSLAGRQFSPLF.

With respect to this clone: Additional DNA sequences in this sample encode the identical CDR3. DNA of the CDR3: TGTGCCAGTAGTATCGGCCAGGGGGGCTCCTACGAGCAGTACTTC. Its translation is CASSIGQGGSYEQYF. The chain recombines TRBV19 with TRBJ2-7, with D possibly TRBD1 on 7 matching bases. Germline CDR1 reads LNHDA; CDR2 reads SQIVND (reference sequence). The CDR3 runs to 15 residues. The ends were cut back, 3 bases at V and 0 bases at J, with 12 bases in the middle.

In nucleotides, the CDR3 is TGTGCCAGCAGTGAAGTCACTAGAGATGAAAAACTGTTTTTT. This encodes CASSEVTRDEKLFF. The chain is built from TRBV2 and TRBJ1-4; D unclear. Trimming stripped 1 base from V and 6 bases from J, with 9 bases between. The length of the CDR3 is 14 residues. Germline CDR1 SNHLY, CDR2 FYNNEI.

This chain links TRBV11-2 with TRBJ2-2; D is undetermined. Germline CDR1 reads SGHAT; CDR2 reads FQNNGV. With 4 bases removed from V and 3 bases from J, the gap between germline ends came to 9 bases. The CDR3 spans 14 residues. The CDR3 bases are TGTGCCAGCAGCTCCCGGCCCGACACCGGGGAGCTGTTTTTT. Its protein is CASSSRPDTGELFF.